The 11 T cell receptor beta chains given below trace back to one sample, sequenced in a study of T cells in Graves' hyperthyroidism and ophthalmopathy. TCR beta CDR3 regions were amplified from RNA. Primed by the HTBI set, a first-round RT-PCR was run on the TCR CDR3. TCRdb called the multiplex PCR reads again in MiXCR, with one record for every CDR3 protein. The sample includes about 380,000 distinct CDR3 sequences, around 15% of them seen just once. The sample taken for sequencing was blood. Receptor source: a woman aged 30 to 39 with Graves' ophthalmopathy.

This clonotype turned up a few times. The gene calls are TRBV6-2 or TRBV6-3 and TRBJ1-3, with D unresolved. The V end lost 0 bases, the J end lost 2 bases, and 11 bases lay between the germline ends. This CDR3 spans 16 amino acids. Germline loops: CDR1 MNHEY, CDR2 SVGEGT. CDR3 protein: CASSYSIVPAGNTIYF. For the CDR3, the DNA is TGTGCCAGCAGTTACTCGATAGTCCCTGCTGGAAACACCATATATTTT.

The table lists this clonotype with many counts. The V gene is TRBV24-1, the J gene TRBJ2-1; no firm D call. The V end lost 1 base, the J end lost 5 bases, and 11 bases lay between the germline ends. CDR1 is KGHDR and CDR2 is SFDVKD in the germline V gene. The CDR3 covers 15 residues. The CDR3: CATSDLSGLHNEQFF. Here the CDR3 DNA reads TGTGCCACCAGTGATTTATCAGGTCTCCACAATGAGCAGTTCTTC.

This clonotype occurred a few times. V and J are TRBV4-1 and TRBJ2-2; 10 positions agree with TRBD2. J lost 2 bases, V lost 1 base, and 7 bases had no gene match. This CDR3 has 18 amino acids. Germline-derived CDR1 and CDR2 are MGHRA and YSYEKL. The CDR3 DNA reads TGCGCCAGCAGCCAAGTTTTGGAGCGGGGGGGTAACACCGGGGAGCTGTTTTTT. Amino acid sequence: CASSQVLERGGNTGELFF.

This clonotype has a count of ten or more. The chain recombines TRBV3-1 with TRBJ2-1; 7 positions agree with TRBD2. Germline CDR1 reads LGHDT; CDR2 reads YNNKEL (reference sequence). This CDR3 is built from 14 residues. J gave up 4 bases and V 4 bases, and 4 bases lay outside the gene matches. CDR3 amino acids: CASSRGGEYNEQFF. In nucleotides, the CDR3 is TGTGCCAGCAGCCGGGGGGGAGAGTACAATGAGCAGTTCTTC.

This clonotype has ten or more counts. The chain carries TRBV20-1 and TRBJ2-7; 7 positions match TRBD1. CDR3 length: 14 residues. CDR1 is DFQATT and CDR2 is SNEGSKA in the germline V gene (reference sequence). V lost 6 bases, J lost 2 bases, and 10 bases stayed unmatched. CDR3 coding DNA: TGCAGTGCCATCGATACAGGGGTCACCTACGAGCAGTACTTC. This sequence encodes CSAIDTGVTYEQYF.

This clonotype was recorded many times. V usage is TRBV9 and J usage is TRBJ1-4; D remains unclear. Between the trimmed V and J ends, which lost 4 bases and 7 bases, there was a span of 14 bases. This CDR3 is built from 14 residues. Germline V lookup: CDR1 SGDLS, CDR2 YYNGEE. This chain's CDR3 is CASSPRSQGEKLFF. The DNA for the CDR3 is TGTGCCAGCAGCCCGAGGAGTCAAGGTGAAAAACTGTTTTTT.

The chain is built from TRBV6-1 and TRBJ2-3; 8 bases agree with TRBD1. V dropped 3 bases and J dropped 3; count of bases not matched to a gene: 8. CDR3 size: 16 residues. Germline CDR1 is MNHNS and CDR2 is SASEGT. CDR3 bases: TGTGCCAGCAGTGACCCCCGGACAGGGATAACAGATACGCAGTATTTT. This sequence encodes CASSDPRTGITDTQYF.

This clonotype was detected many times. The rearrangement uses TRBV15 and TRBJ2-4; no clear D gene. Trimming removed 5 bases from V and 5 bases from J, with 19 bases in between. The CDR3 sequence is 16 residues long. Germline CDR1 and CDR2: LNHNV and YYDKDF (reference sequence). Written as DNA, the CDR3 is TGTGCCACCAGCGCCCAAACAAACGCACGCGAAAACATTCAGTACTTC. Translated: CATSAQTNARENIQYF. Full variable domain (rest looked up from reference TRBV15 and TRBJ2-4): DAMVIQNPRYQVTQFGKPVTLSCSQTLNHNVMYWYQQKSSQAPKLLFHYYDKDFNNEADTPDNFQSRRPNTSFCFLDIRSPGLGDTAMYLCATSAQTNARENIQYFGAGTRLSVL.

This clonotype has at least ten counts. The gene calls are TRBV30 and TRBJ2-5, with TRBD2 matching 9 bases. This CDR3 is 13 amino acids long. In germline, CDR1 is GTSNPN, CDR2 SVGIG (reference sequence). V lost 8 bases to trimming and J lost 3 bases; unmatched junction nucleotides: 7. The CDR3 sequence: CAGELAGEETQYF. In DNA form, the CDR3 reads TGTGCCGGAGAGTTAGCGGGGGAAGAGACCCAGTACTTC. The whole variable domain, filled in from reference TRBV30 and TRBJ2-5, reads SQTIHQWPATLVQPVGSPLSLECTVEGTSNPNLYWYRQAAGRGLQLLFYSVGIGQISSEVPQNLSASRPQDRQFILSSKKLLLSDSGFYLCAGELAGEETQYFGPGTRLLVL.

There are many counts of this clonotype. The V and J genes are TRBV20-1 and TRBJ2-5; D is unresolved. Trimming stripped 6 bases from V and 4 bases from J, with 12 bases between. CDR1 and CDR2 from the germline V gene are DFQATT and SNEGSKA (reference sequence). This CDR3 contains 12 residues. CDR3 region: CSAPRLGETQYF. The CDR3 DNA reads TGCAGTGCCCCCAGGCTGGGAGAGACCCAGTACTTC.

This clonotype has more than one count but fewer than ten. The chain uses TRBV27 and TRBJ2-2, with 15 bases identical to TRBD2. With V trimmed by 6 bases and J by 0 bases, 8 bases remained unmatched. The CDR3 length is 19 residues. Germline loops: CDR1 MNHEY, CDR2 SMNVEV (reference sequence). The CDR3 coding sequence is TGTGCCAGCAGCACTCGGACTAGCGGGGGGGGACCGAACACCGGGGAGCTGTTTTTT. This sequence encodes CASSTRTSGGGPNTGELFF.